Below, 19 T cell receptor beta chains from the same sample are listed, as sequenced in a study of shared clonotypes between healthy human individuals. Profiled with immunoSEQ multiplex PCR; TCRdb holds only in-frame clones, not every one. Altogether fewer than 400,000 clones are present, roughly 70% being singletons, with the ten largest covering about a tenth. The sample comprised memory CD4+ T cells sorted from blood. The subset here: CD45RA-negative fraction. Receptors originate from a man in his thirties or forties in good health.

This clone was seen more than once but under ten times. This chain connects TRBV6-1 to TRBJ2-7; unclear D gene. V lost 0 bases and J 4 bases, leaving 7 bases between the germline ends. This CDR3 is 13 amino acids long. The germline V gene has CDR1 MNHNS and CDR2 SASEGT. The CDR3, as DNA: TGTGCCAGCAGTGAAGCTGCCAGGTACGAGCAGTACTTC. Its translation is CASSEAARYEQYF.

The rearrangement uses TRBV2 and TRBJ2-3, with D uncertain. The V and J ends lost 6 bases and 0 bases respectively, with 10 bases between them. The CDR3 is 14 amino acids. The germline CDR1 and CDR2 sequences are SNHLY and FYNNEI. As DNA, the CDR3 is TGTGCCAGCAGGCAGGATCCTAGCACAGATACGCAGTATTTT. Its translation is CASRQDPSTDTQYF. The full variable domain, rest sourced from reference TRBV2 and TRBJ2-3, is EPEVTQTPSHQVTQMGQEVILRCVPISNHLYFYWYRQILGQKVEFLVSFYNNEISEKSEIFDDQFSVERPDGSNFTLKIRSTKLEDSAMYFCASRQDPSTDTQYFGPGTRLTVL.

Of note for this clone: The same CDR3 also results from other DNA sequences found in this sample. The J gene is TRBJ2-5, the V gene TRBV18, with TRBD1 matching over 7 bases. This CDR3 contains 13 residues. J lost 2 bases, V lost 6 bases, and 3 bases had no gene match. Germline values: CDR1 KGHSH, CDR2 LQKENI. The CDR3 DNA sequence: TGTGCCAGCTCGCCGGGACAGCAAGAGACCCAGTACTTC. Residues: CASSPGQQETQYF.

The V gene is TRBV19, the J gene TRBJ2-3, with 8 bases that match TRBD2. The germline gives CDR1 LNHDA, CDR2 SQIVND (reference sequence). The CDR3 length is 16 residues. J was trimmed by 7 bases and V by 4 bases; bases with no gene match: 13. CDR3 protein: CASSTRRASGSHTQYF. The CDR3 DNA reads TGTGCCAGTAGTACCCGACGGGCTAGCGGGTCGCATACGCAGTATTTT.

This clone was recorded only once. The rearrangement links TRBV19 to TRBJ1-2; tentative D call: TRBD1 (5 bases). Trimming took 7 bases from V and 4 from J, leaving 16 bases between them. Germline V gives CDR1 LNHDA, CDR2 SQIVND (reference sequence). The CDR3 length is 14 residues. CDR3 sequence reads: CASIRRPGLYGYTF. Here the CDR3 DNA reads TGTGCCAGTATAAGACGACCAGGGCTCTATGGCTACACCTTC.

This clone was counted only a few times. This CDR3 is CASRPDRPGGYTF. Written as DNA, the CDR3 is TGTGCCAGCAGACCCGACAGGCCAGGGGGCTACACCTTC. The rearrangement joins TRBV6-6 to TRBJ1-2, with D tentatively TRBD1 (6 bases). The CDR3 covers 13 residues. Trimming cost V 6 bases and J 8 bases, with 16 bases left between them. CDR1 and CDR2 from the germline V gene are MNHNY and SVGAGI (reference sequence).

J is TRBJ1-3 and V is TRBV10-3; no firm D call. This CDR3 spans 13 amino acids. Per germline, CDR1 ENHRY and CDR2 SYGVKD. Trimming took off 7 bases at V and 4 bases at J, with 11 bases between the two ends. CDR3 DNA: TGTGCCATCAATCAAGGGAGAGGAAACACCATATATTTT. It specifies CAINQGRGNTIYF.

The rearrangement joins TRBV19 to TRBJ1-3, with TRBD1 identical over 7 bases. With V trimmed by 4 bases and J by 0 bases, 9 bases remained unmatched. The germline gives CDR1 LNHDA, CDR2 SQIVND (reference sequence). The CDR3 has 17 amino acids. CDR3 in DNA: TGTGCCAGTAGTACGGCACGGGACAGCAGCTCTGGAAACACCATATATTTT. This gives the protein CASSTARDSSSGNTIYF.

This clone has only one observation. The V call is TRBV30, the J call TRBJ1-1, with D unclear. Per the germline V gene, CDR1 is GTSNPN and CDR2 is SVGIG (reference sequence). V lost 0 bases and J 0 bases, leaving 8 bases between the germline ends. The CDR3 is 14 residues long. The chain's CDR3 is CAWSVSRLNTEAFF. The DNA for the CDR3 is TGTGCCTGGAGTGTATCTCGGTTGAACACTGAAGCTTTCTTT.

Concerning this clone itself: The same CDR3 can be traced to other DNA sequences in this sample. The rearrangement joins TRBV7-9 to TRBJ1-1; D ambiguous. Germline V gene data show CDR1 as SEHNR and CDR2 as FQNEAQ (reference sequence). V was shortened by 5 bases and J by 2 bases, with 12 bases between the two germline ends. There are 14 residues in the CDR3. The CDR3 loop reads CASSPQGGNTEAFF. The CDR3 DNA reads TGTGCCAGCAGCCCCCAAGGCGGAAACACTGAAGCTTTCTTT.

This clone has only a few counts. V is TRBV19 and J is TRBJ2-7; either TRBD1 or TRBD2 may supply D (6 bases each). Germline CDR1 is LNHDA and CDR2 is SQIVND (reference sequence). V gave up 3 bases and J gave up 0 bases, with 18 bases separating them. This CDR3 has 17 residues. CDR3: CASSIPSAGHSSYEQYF. The CDR3 nucleotides are TGTGCCAGTAGTATCCCCTCCGCGGGACATAGCTCCTACGAGCAGTACTTC.

V is TRBV28 and J is TRBJ2-1, with D hard to call. Germline CDR1 is MDHEN and CDR2 is SYDVKM. This CDR3 spans 13 amino acids. V gave up 5 bases and J gave up 3 bases, with 8 bases separating them. CDR3 protein: CASSMDDYNEQFF. Here the CDR3 DNA reads TGTGCCAGCAGTATGGATGACTACAATGAGCAGTTCTTC.

The rearrangement links TRBV4-1 to TRBJ2-2; D unclear. CDR3 length: 12 amino acids. Germline assignment: CDR1 MGHRA and CDR2 YSYEKL. Between the trimmed V and J ends, which lost 4 bases and 3 bases, there was a span of 3 bases. The CDR3 DNA is TGCGCCAGCAGCCGATACACCGGGGAGCTGTTTTTT. Its protein product is CASSRYTGELFF.

This chain joins TRBV13 and TRBJ1-3; D is perhaps TRBD1 (5 bases). Germline lookup yields CDR1 PRHDT and CDR2 FYEKMQ (reference sequence). V shed 2 bases and J shed 13 bases, with 21 bases lying between them. The CDR3 is 15 residues long. The CDR3 sequence is CASSLHLRGESPIYF. The CDR3 bases are TGTGCCAGCAGCTTACACCTCCGGGGCGAGAGTCCAATATATTTT.

Only a few counts were recorded for this clone. The chain links TRBV5-6 to TRBJ1-1; 10 bases align to TRBD1. J was trimmed by 6 bases and V by 4 bases; bases with no gene match: 9. The CDR3 runs 15 residues. Looked up from germline, CDR1 is SGHDT and CDR2 is YYEEEE. CDR3: CASSETGGASPEAFF. CDR3 DNA sequence: TGTGCCAGCAGCGAGACAGGGGGCGCTAGTCCTGAAGCTTTCTTT.

The rearrangement joins TRBV7-2 to TRBJ1-1; D uncertain. Germline loops: CDR1 SGHTA, CDR2 FQGNSA. The CDR3 consists of 11 residues. Trimming pared 2 bases from V and 11 bases from J, leaving 9 bases between. CDR3 in amino acids: CASSLIRVAFF. CDR3 coding DNA: TGTGCCAGCAGCTTAATTAGGGTCGCTTTCTTT.

The CDR3 sequence is CASSFNPGTQETQYF. DNA for the CDR3: TGTGCCAGCAGCTTCAACCCTGGAACACAAGAGACCCAGTACTTC. This chain links TRBV5-8 with TRBJ2-5; D uncertain. The CDR3 is 15 residues long. The V and J ends lost 2 bases and 2 bases respectively, with 13 bases between them. Germline CDR1 is SGHTS and CDR2 is YDEGEE.

The chain couples TRBV5-1 to TRBJ1-2; D unclear. The length of the CDR3 is 11 residues. With 2 bases removed from V and 7 bases from J, the gap between germline ends came to 6 bases. Looked up from germline, CDR1 is SGHRS and CDR2 is YFSETQ. CDR3 region: CASSFLGGYTF. CDR3 in DNA: TGCGCCAGCAGCTTTCTGGGTGGCTACACCTTC. The entire variable domain, with the rest obtained from reference TRBV5-1 and TRBJ1-2, is as follows: KAGVTQTPRYLIKTRGQQVTLSCSPISGHRSVSWYQQTPGQGLQFLFEYFSETQRNKGNFPGRFSGRQFSNSRSEMNVSTLELGDSALYLCASSFLGGYTFGSGTRLTVV.

CDR3 loop: CASSRPDVAGNTIYF. CDR3 bases: TGTGCCAGCAGCCGACCGGACGTAGCTGGAAACACCATATATTTT. The chain is built from TRBV5-5 and TRBJ1-3; no clear D. CDR1 and CDR2 (germline): SGHKS, YYEKEE (reference sequence). Between the trimmed V and J ends, which lost 4 bases and 2 bases, there was a span of 13 bases. The CDR3 is 15 amino acids.